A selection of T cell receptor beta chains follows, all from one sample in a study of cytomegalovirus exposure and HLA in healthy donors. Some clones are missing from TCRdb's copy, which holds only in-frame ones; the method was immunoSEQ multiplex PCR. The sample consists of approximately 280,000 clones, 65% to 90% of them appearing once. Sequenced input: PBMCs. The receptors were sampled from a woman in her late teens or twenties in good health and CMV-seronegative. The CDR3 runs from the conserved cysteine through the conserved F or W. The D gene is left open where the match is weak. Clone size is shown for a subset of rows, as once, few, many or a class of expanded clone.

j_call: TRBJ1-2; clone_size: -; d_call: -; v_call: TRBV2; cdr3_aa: CASSEDRAVDYGYTF; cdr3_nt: TGTGCCAGCAGTGAAGACAGGGCCGTGGACTATGGCTACACCTTC
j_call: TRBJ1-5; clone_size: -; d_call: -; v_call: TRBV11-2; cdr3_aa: CASSFSSNQPQHF; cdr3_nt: TGTGCCAGCAGCTTCAGTAGCAATCAGCCCCAGCATTTT
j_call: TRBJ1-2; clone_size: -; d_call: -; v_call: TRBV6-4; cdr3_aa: CASSQTGSNHPYGYTF; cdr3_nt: TGTGCCAGCAGCCAGACAGGTTCTAACCACCCTTATGGCTACACCTTC
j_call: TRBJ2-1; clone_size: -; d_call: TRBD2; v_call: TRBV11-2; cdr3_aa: CASSPGLAGNNEQFF; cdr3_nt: TGTGCCAGCAGCCCCGGACTAGCGGGTAACAATGAGCAGTTCTTC
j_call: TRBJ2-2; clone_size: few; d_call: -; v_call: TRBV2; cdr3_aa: CARQVPTGELFF; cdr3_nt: TGTGCCAGACAGGTTCCCACCGGGGAGCTGTTTTTT
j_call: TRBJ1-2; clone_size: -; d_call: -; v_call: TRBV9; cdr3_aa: CASSAGTQGPGYTF; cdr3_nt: TGTGCCAGCAGCGCGGGAACACAGGGACCTGGCTACACCTTC
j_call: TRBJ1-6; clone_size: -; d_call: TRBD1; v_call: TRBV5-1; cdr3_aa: CASSFHLTGNDNSPLHF; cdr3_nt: TGCGCCAGCAGCTTTCATTTGACAGGGAACGATAATTCACCCCTCCACTTT
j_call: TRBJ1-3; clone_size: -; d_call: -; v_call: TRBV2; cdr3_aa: CASTVGNTIYF; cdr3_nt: TGTGCCAGCACTGTTGGAAACACCATATATTTT
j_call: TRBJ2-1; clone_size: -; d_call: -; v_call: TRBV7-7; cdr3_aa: CASSLGVSRSYNEQFF; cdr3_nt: TGTGCTAGCAGCTTAGGAGTATCCCGCTCCTACAATGAGCAGTTCTTC
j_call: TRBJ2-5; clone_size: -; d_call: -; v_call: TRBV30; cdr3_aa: CAWSGLTSIGQETQYF; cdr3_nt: TGTGCCTGGAGTGGATTGACTAGTATCGGCCAAGAGACCCAGTACTTC
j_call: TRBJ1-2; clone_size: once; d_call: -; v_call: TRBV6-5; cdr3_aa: CASSYQEGGGYGYTF; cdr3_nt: TGTGCCAGCAGTTATCAAGAAGGGGGGGGCTATGGCTACACCTTC
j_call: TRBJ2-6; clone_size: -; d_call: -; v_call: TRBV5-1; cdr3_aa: CASSLADSAANVLTF; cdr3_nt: TGCGCCAGCAGCTTGGCGGACAGTGCGGCCAACGTCCTGACTTTC
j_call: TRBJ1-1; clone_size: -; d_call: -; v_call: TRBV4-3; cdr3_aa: CASSQDRVRDTEAFF; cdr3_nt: TGCGCCAGCAGCCAAGACAGGGTCCGGGACACTGAAGCTTTCTTT
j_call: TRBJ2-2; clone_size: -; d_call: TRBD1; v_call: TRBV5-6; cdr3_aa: CASSYDRGGAGELFF; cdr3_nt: TGTGCCAGCAGCTATGACAGGGGCGGCGCCGGGGAGCTGTTTTTT
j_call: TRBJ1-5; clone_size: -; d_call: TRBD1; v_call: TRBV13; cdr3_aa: CASSLGDRVQPQHF; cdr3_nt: TGTGCCAGCAGCTTAGGGGACAGGGTTCAGCCCCAGCATTTT
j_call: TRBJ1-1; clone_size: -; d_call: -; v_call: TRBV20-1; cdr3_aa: CSARGNTEAFF; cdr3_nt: TGCAGTGCCCGGGGGAACACTGAAGCTTTCTTT
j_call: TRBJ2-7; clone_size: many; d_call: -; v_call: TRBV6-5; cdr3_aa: CASSYSRTAAYEQYF; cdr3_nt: TGTGCCAGCAGTTACTCAAGGACAGCAGCCTACGAGCAGTACTTC
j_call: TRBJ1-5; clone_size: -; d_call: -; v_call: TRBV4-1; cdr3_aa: CASSQFVGTPGDQPQHF; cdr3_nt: TGCGCCAGCAGCCAATTTGTGGGCACCCCGGGGGATCAGCCCCAGCATTTT
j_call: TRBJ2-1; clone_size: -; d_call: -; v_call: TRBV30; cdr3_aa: CAWSVQTGVSPFF; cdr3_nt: TGTGCCTGGAGTGTTCAAACAGGAGTCTCTCCCTTCTTC
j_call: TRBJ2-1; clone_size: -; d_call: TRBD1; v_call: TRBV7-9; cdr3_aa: CASSLGPWDRGRDEQFF; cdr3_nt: TGTGCCAGCAGCTTAGGTCCTTGGGACAGGGGGAGGGATGAGCAGTTCTTC
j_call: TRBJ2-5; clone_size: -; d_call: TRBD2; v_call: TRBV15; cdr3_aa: CATSRAPGLGVPETQYF; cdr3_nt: TGTGCCACCAGCAGAGCACCGGGACTAGGCGTTCCAGAGACCCAGTACTTC
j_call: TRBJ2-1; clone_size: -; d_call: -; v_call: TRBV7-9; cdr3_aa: CASSGQGGAAEQFF; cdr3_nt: TGTGCCAGCAGCGGACAAGGCGGGGCGGCTGAGCAGTTCTTC
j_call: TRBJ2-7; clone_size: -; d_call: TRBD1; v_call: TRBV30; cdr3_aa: CAWSGDSYEQYF; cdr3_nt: TGTGCCTGGAGTGGGGACAGTTACGAGCAGTACTTC
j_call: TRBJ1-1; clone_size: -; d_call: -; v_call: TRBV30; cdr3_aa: CAWSWGVAEAFF; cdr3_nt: TGTGCCTGGAGTTGGGGGGTCGCTGAAGCTTTCTTT
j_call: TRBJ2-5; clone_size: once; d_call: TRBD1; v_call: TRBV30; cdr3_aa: CACSRQGGQETQYF; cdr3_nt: TGTGCCTGTTCTCGACAGGGCGGTCAAGAGACCCAGTACTTC
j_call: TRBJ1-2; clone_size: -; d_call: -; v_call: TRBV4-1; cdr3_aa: CASSQVEIYGYTF; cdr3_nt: TGCGCCAGCAGCCAAGTGGAGATTTATGGCTACACCTTC
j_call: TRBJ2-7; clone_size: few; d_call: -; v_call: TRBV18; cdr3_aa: CASSPPDSRVWQYF; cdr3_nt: TGTGCCAGCTCACCACCTGACTCCCGGGTCTGGCAGTACTTC
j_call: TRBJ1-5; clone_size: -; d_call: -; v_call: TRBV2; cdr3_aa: CASSVQVPYSNQPQHF; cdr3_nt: TGTGCCAGCAGCGTACAGGTTCCTTATAGCAATCAGCCCCAGCATTTT
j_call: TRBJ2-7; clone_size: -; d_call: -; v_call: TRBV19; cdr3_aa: CASSAQTPGVVQQYF; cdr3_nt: TGTGCCAGTAGTGCCCAGACACCCGGGGTAGTACAGCAGTACTTC
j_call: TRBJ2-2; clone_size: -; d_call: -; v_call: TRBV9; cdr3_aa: CASSVGAGTNTGELFF; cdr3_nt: TGTGCCAGCAGCGTAGGGGCAGGCACTAACACCGGGGAGCTGTTTTTT
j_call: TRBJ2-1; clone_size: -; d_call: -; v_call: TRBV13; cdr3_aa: CASSFEFEQFF; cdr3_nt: TGTGCCAGCAGCTTTGAGTTTGAGCAGTTCTTC
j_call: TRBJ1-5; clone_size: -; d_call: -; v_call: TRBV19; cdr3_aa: CASKPQWGLGQPQHF; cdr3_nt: TGTGCCAGTAAACCACAGTGGGGCTTGGGGCAGCCCCAGCATTTT
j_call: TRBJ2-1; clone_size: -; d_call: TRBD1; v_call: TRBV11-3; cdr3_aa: CASSSQGFRNEQFF; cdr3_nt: TGTGCCAGCAGCTCACAGGGGTTTCGCAATGAGCAGTTCTTC
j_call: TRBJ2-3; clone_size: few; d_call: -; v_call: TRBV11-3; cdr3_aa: CASSFDLWGEDTQYF; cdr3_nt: TGTGCCAGCAGCTTCGATCTCTGGGGGGAAGATACGCAGTATTTT
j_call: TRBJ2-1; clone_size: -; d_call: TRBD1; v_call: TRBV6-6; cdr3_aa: CASSDRGTYNEQFF; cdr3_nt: TGTGCCAGCAGTGACAGGGGAACCTACAATGAGCAGTTCTTC
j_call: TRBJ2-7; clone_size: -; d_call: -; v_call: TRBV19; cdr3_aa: CASSPRPDGKYEQYF; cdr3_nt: TGTGCCAGTAGTCCCCGACCGGACGGGAAATACGAGCAGTACTTC
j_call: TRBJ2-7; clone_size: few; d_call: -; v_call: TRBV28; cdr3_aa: CASSLPSVTIEQYF; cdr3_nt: TGTGCCAGCAGTTTACCCAGCGTGACGATTGAGCAGTACTTC
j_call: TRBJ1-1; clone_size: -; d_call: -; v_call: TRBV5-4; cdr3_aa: CASSLTATLEAFF; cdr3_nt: TGTGCCAGCAGCTTGACCGCTACGCTTGAAGCTTTCTTT
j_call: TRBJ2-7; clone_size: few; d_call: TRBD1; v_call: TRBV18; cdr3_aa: CASSGQGARDEQYF; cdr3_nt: TGTGCCAGCTCGGGACAGGGGGCCAGGGACGAGCAGTACTTC
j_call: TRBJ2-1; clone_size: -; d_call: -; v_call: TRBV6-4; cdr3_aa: CASSDSPSLEQFF; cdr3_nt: TGTGCCAGCAGTGACTCGCCTAGTCTTGAGCAGTTCTTC
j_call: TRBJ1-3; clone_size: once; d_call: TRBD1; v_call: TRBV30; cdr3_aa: CACDRGRGNTIYF; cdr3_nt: TGTGCCTGTGATAGGGGGCGAGGAAACACCATATATTTT
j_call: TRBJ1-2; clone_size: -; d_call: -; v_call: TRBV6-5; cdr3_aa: CASSYGGRDYGYTF; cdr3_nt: TGTGCCAGCAGTTACGGGGGCAGGGACTATGGCTACACCTTC
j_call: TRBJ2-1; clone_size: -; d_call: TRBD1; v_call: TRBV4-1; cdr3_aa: CASSQEFSQGTWDEQFF; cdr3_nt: TGCGCCAGCAGCCAAGAGTTCTCACAGGGGACCTGGGATGAGCAGTTCTTC
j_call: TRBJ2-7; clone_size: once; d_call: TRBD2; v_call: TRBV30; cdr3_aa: CAWSKGSGAYEQYF; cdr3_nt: TGTGCCTGGAGTAAAGGTAGCGGGGCCTACGAGCAGTACTTC
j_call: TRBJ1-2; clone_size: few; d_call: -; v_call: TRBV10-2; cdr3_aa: CASSEPGGRNYGYTF; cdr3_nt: TGCGCCAGCAGTGAGCCGGGGGGGCGAAACTATGGCTACACCTTC
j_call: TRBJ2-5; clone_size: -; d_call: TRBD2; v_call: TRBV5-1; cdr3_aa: CASSLLAGRETQYF; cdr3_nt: TGCGCCAGCAGCCTACTAGCGGGGAGGGAGACCCAGTACTTC
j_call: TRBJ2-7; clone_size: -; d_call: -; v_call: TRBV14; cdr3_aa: CASSQAPLEGHPYEQYF; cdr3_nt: TGTGCCAGCAGCCAAGCCCCCTTAGAGGGTCATCCCTACGAGCAGTACTTC
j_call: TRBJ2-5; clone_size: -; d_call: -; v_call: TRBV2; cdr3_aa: CASSRGAWETQYF; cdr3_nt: TGTGCCAGCAGTCGGGGGGCGTGGGAGACCCAGTACTTC
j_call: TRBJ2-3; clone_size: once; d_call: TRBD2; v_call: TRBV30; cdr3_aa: CAWSSGGEDTQYF; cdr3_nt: TGTGCCTGGAGTAGTGGGGGGGAAGATACGCAGTATTTT
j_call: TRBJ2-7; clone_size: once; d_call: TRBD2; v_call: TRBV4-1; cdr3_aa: CASSRGLAENYEQYF; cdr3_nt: TGCGCCAGCAGCAGAGGACTAGCGGAAAACTACGAGCAGTACTTC
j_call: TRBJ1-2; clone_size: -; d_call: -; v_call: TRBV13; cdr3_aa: CASSLRDNNYGYTF; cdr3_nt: TGTGCCAGCAGTCTCCGGGACAATAACTATGGCTACACCTTC
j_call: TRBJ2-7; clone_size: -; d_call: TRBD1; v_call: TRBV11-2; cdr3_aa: CASSGTAYEQYF; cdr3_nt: TGTGCCAGCAGCGGGACAGCCTACGAGCAGTACTTC
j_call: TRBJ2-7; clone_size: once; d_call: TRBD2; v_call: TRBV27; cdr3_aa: CASSLSGTSGGAYEQYF; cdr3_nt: TGTGCCAGCAGTTTATCGGGGACTAGCGGGGGGGCCTACGAGCAGTACTTC
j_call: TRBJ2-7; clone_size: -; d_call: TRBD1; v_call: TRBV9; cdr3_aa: CASSVRQGGEQYF; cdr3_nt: TGTGCCAGCAGCGTTCGACAGGGGGGAGAGCAGTACTTC
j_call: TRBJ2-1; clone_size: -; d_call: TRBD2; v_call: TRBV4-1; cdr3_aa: CASSQPSGSSYNEQFF; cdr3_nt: TGCGCCAGCAGCCAGCCTAGCGGGAGCTCCTACAATGAGCAGTTCTTC
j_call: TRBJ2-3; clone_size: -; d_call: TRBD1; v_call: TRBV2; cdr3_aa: CASSRNRGADTQYF; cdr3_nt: TGTGCCAGCAGTCGGAACAGGGGGGCAGATACGCAGTATTTT
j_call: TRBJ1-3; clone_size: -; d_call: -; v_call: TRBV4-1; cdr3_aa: CASSQAYTVLSGNTIYF; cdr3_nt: TGCGCCAGCAGCCAAGCCTATACAGTCCTCTCTGGAAACACCATATATTTT
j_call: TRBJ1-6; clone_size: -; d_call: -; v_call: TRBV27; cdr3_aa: CASAGNSPLHF; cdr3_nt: TGTGCATCTGCCGGTAATTCACCCCTCCACTTT